A selection of T cell receptor beta chains follows, all from one sample in a study of PD-1 blockade in classical Hodgkin lymphoma. TCRdb keeps only in-frame clones here, not all; method: immunoSEQ multiplex PCR. The repertoire consists of 3,500 or so clones, with 80% to 90% occurring once and the leading ten covering roughly 30%. The input for sequencing was CD8+ T cells from blood, taken before the fourth cycle of nivolumab. The receptors originated from a human donor with classical Hodgkin lymphoma. Both conserved end residues are part of each CDR3. D genes are given only for firm matches. Clone size is shown for a subset of rows, as once, few, many or a class of expanded clone.

clone_size | j_call | d_call | v_call | cdr3_aa | cdr3_nt
NA | TRBJ2-7 | TRBD1 | TRBV19 | CASSPSDRGDYEQYF | TGTGCCAGTAGTCCTAGCGACAGGGGGGACTACGAGCAGTACTTC
NA | TRBJ2-7 | TRBD1 | TRBV6-5 | CASSYQDRGYEQYF | TGTGCCAGCAGTTACCAGGACAGGGGTTACGAGCAGTACTTC
NA | TRBJ2-5 | TRBD1 | TRBV11-3 | CASSPDREGQETQYF | TGTGCCAGCAGCCCGGACAGGGAAGGGCAAGAGACCCAGTACTTC
NA | TRBJ1-2 | NA | TRBV5-6 | CASSLRDKGAPNYGYTF | TGTGCCAGCAGCTTGCGTGACAAAGGGGCCCCTAACTATGGCTACACCTTC
NA | TRBJ2-1 | NA | TRBV7-6 | CASSLVGRQDNEQFF | TGTGCCAGCAGCTTAGTGGGAAGGCAGGACAATGAGCAGTTCTTC
NA | TRBJ2-3 | NA | TRBV9 | CASSVEDGEDTQYF | TGTGCCAGCAGCGTAGAGGATGGCGAGGATACGCAGTATTTT
NA | TRBJ2-2 | NA | TRBV7-8 | CASSLAVSSYTGELFF | TGTGCCAGCAGCTTAGCTGTAAGCTCGTACACCGGGGAGCTGTTTTTT
NA | TRBJ1-5 | NA | TRBV4-3 | CASSQYEDLYQPQHF | TGCGCCAGCAGCCAATACGAGGACCTTTATCAGCCCCAGCATTTT
NA | TRBJ1-1 | TRBD1 | TRBV7-9 | CASSEIETGKGGNEAFF | TGTGCCAGCAGCGAGATAGAGACAGGGAAAGGGGGGAATGAAGCTTTCTTT
NA | TRBJ2-5 | NA | TRBV9 | CASSPRKGQETQYF | TGTGCCAGCAGCCCCCGGAAGGGTCAAGAGACCCAGTACTTC
once | TRBJ2-7 | NA | TRBV6-5 | CASSTSYEQYF | TGTGCCAGCAGCACTTCCTACGAGCAGTACTTC